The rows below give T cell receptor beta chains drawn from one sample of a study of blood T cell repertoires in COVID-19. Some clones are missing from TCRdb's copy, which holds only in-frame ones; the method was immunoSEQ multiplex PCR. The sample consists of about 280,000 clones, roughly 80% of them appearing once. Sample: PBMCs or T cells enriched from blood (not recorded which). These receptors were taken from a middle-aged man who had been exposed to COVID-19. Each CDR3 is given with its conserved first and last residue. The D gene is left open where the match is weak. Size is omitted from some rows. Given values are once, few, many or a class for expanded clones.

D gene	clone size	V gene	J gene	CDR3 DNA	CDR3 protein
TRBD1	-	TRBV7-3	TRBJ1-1	TGTGCCAGCAGCCAGAGACAGGGGGGAGTGAACACTGAAGCTTTCTTT	CASSQRQGGVNTEAFF
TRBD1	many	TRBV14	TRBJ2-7	TGTGCCAGCAGCCAAGTTTATGAAAGGACAGGGATCTACGAGCAGTACTTC	CASSQVYERTGIYEQYF
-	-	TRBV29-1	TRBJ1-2	TGCAGCGTTGAGGGCGAGAGAGCGGCCTATGGCTACACCTTC	CSVEGERAAYGYTF
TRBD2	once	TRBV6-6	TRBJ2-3	TGTGCCAGCACTCCGGGGGGAGGCACAGATACGCAGTATTTT	CASTPGGGTDTQYF
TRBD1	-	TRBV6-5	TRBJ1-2	TGTGCCAGCAGACCGATGAACAGGGGACGGGATGGCTACACCTTC	CASRPMNRGRDGYTF
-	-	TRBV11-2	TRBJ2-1	TGTGCCAGCAGCCCCGCGGTGAGCTACAATGAGCAGTTCTTC	CASSPAVSYNEQFF
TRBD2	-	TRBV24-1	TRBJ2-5	TGTGCCACCAGTGAGAGCGGGAGCGGGGAGACCCAGTACTTC	CATSESGSGETQYF
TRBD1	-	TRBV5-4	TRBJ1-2	TGTGCCAGCAGCTGGGGGGACAGGGGAGCTGGCTACACCTTC	CASSWGDRGAGYTF
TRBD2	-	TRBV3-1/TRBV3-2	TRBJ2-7	TGTGCCAGCAGTGTGGGCCTAGCGGCGCCCTACGAGCAGTACTTC	CASSVGLAAPYEQYF
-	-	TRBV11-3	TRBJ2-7	TGTGCCAGCAGCCTAAGGGGGGGGACCTACGAGCAGTACTTC	CASSLRGGTYEQYF
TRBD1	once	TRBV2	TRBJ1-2	TGTGCCAGCATATCCCGGGACAGGGGCCAGGGTGGCTACACCTTC	CASISRDRGQGGYTF
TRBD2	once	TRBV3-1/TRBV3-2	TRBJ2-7	TGTGCCAGCAGCTCGGGGGTTGGTACGCGGGAGGGCCGGGACGAGCAGTACTTC	CASSSGVGTREGRDEQYF
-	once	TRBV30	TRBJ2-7	TGTGCCTGGAGTGTAACCGACTATGCCTACGAGCAGTACTTC	CAWSVTDYAYEQYF
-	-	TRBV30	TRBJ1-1	TGTGCCTGGAGATACCGACGGCGGCATACTGAAGCTTTCTTT	CAWRYRRRHTEAFF
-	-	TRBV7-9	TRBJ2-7	TGTGCCAGCAGCCCATCAGGGGAGCCCCGCGAGCAGTACTTC	CASSPSGEPREQYF
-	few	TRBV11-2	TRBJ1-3	TGTGCCAGCAGCTTGACAGGAGGCTCTGGAAACACCATATATTTT	CASSLTGGSGNTIYF
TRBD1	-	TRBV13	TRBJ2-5	TGTGCCAGCAGCTTCGGACAGGGGGCGGGGACCCAGTACTTC	CASSFGQGAGTQYF
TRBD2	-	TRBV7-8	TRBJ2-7	TGTGCCAGCTCGAGGGTCAGGACTAGCAAAATGGGCGAGCAGTACTTC	CASSRVRTSKMGEQYF
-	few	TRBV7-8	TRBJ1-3	TGTGCCAGCAGCCCGGTCGGCGGGGGAAACACCATATATTTT	CASSPVGGGNTIYF